Presented here are 19 T cell receptor beta chains from one specimen sequenced in a study of OX40 agonist ivuxolimab in advanced cancers. The repertoire was sequenced with immunoSEQ multiplex PCR; TCRdb's copy has only in-frame clones and lacks some. The sample contains 60,000 or so clones, about 83% of which appear only once. Material: CD4+ or CD8+ T cells sorted from blood, obtained in a trial of the OX40 agonist ivuxolimab. The receptors come from an adult with an advanced solid tumor such as melanoma, head and neck, liver or kidney cancer.

CDR3 loop: CASSRVNRGPSVTEAFF. In nucleotides, the CDR3 is TGTGCCAGCTCAAGGGTGAACAGGGGGCCATCAGTCACTGAAGCTTTCTTT. This chain uses TRBV18 with TRBJ1-1; 9 bases map to TRBD1. Germline CDR1 is KGHSH and CDR2 is LQKENI. The length of the CDR3 is 17 residues. V lost 5 bases, J lost 4 bases, and 14 bases stayed unmatched. Full variable domain (outside the CDR3, taken from reference TRBV18 and TRBJ1-1): NAGVMQNPRHLVRRRGQEARLRCSPMKGHSHVYWYRQLPEEGLKFMVYLQKENIIDESGMPKERFSAEFPKEGPSILRIQQVVRGDSAAYFCASSRVNRGPSVTEAFFGQGTRLTVV.

The rearrangement links TRBV7-6 to TRBJ2-3, with 14 bases identical to TRBD2. This CDR3 region has 16 residues. Germline-derived CDR1 and CDR2 are SGHVS and FNYEAQ. The V segment lost 3 bases and the J segment 5 bases; nucleotides outside the gene matches: 4. For the CDR3, the DNA is TGTGCCAGCAGCTTCCCCGGGACTAGCGGGAGAGATACGCAGTATTTT. Translated, it gives CASSFPGTSGRDTQYF.

This chain connects TRBV5-1 to TRBJ1-6; TRBD1 matches at 8 bases. The CDR3 consists of 14 residues. Germline CDR1 SGHRS, CDR2 YFSETQ. V lost 0 bases, J lost 7 bases, and 0 bases stayed unmatched. The CDR3 nucleotides are TGCGCCAGCAGCTTGGGACAGGGGAATTCACCCCTCCACTTT. Residues: CASSLGQGNSPLHF.

This clone was observed a single time. The chain employs TRBV5-1 and TRBJ1-1; 7 nucleotides line up with TRBD1. V trimming: 4 bases; J trimming: 5 bases; junction bases outside the gene matches: 8. CDR3 length equals 14 residues. Germline loops: CDR1 SGHRS, CDR2 YFSETQ. The CDR3 loop is CASSTDSGGTEAFF. The CDR3, as DNA: TGCGCCAGCAGCACCGACTCAGGGGGAACTGAAGCTTTCTTT. The whole variable domain, filled in from reference TRBV5-1 and TRBJ1-1, reads KAGVTQTPRYLIKTRGQQVTLSCSPISGHRSVSWYQQTPGQGLQFLFEYFSETQRNKGNFPGRFSGRQFSNSRSEMNVSTLELGDSALYLCASSTDSGGTEAFFGQGTRLTVV.

The rearrangement joins TRBV12-5 to TRBJ2-3; D not resolved. Looked up from germline, CDR1 is LGHNT and CDR2 is FRNRAP. With 6 bases removed from V and 2 bases from J, the gap between germline ends came to 3 bases. The CDR3 is 11 residues long. CDR3 nucleotide sequence: TGTGCTAGTGGAGCCACAGATACGCAGTATTTT. Residues: CASGATDTQYF.

This chain uses TRBV7-9 with TRBJ2-4; TRBD2 agrees at 7 bases. The CDR3 totals 13 residues. Unmatched junction bases numbered 2, after V lost 3 bases and J lost 6 bases. CDR1 SEHNR and CDR2 FQNEAQ come from the germline V gene (reference sequence). The CDR3 loop is CASSLWEGNIQYF. The CDR3 DNA reads TGTGCCAGCAGCTTGTGGGAGGGAAACATTCAGTACTTC.

The CDR3 DNA is TGCGCCAGCAGCGACAGGGGAACAAATGAAAAACTGTTTTTT. It encodes CASSDRGTNEKLFF. This chain links TRBV5-1 with TRBJ1-4; 8 bases agree with TRBD1. The CDR3 sequence is 14 residues long. V dropped 4 bases and J dropped 5; count of bases not matched to a gene: 4. Germline CDR1 SGHRS, CDR2 YFSETQ.

The chain uses TRBV2 and TRBJ2-2; D call uncertain. The V and J ends lost 6 bases and 7 bases respectively, with 15 bases between them. The CDR3 extends over 14 amino acids. CDR1 is SNHLY and CDR2 is FYNNEI in the germline V gene. CDR3 DNA sequence: TGTGCCAGCAGCTTCGACCTCCAAGGCGGGGAGCTGTTTTTT. Its translation is CASSFDLQGGELFF.

The CDR3 is CASSEAGGPADTQYF. CDR3 bases: TGTGCCAGCAGTGAAGCGGGAGGGCCCGCAGATACGCAGTATTTT. The chain carries TRBV6-1 and TRBJ2-3; 7 nucleotides align to TRBD2. The CDR3 has 15 amino acids. Germline CDR1 is MNHNS and CDR2 is SASEGT. The trim removed 0 bases at V and 4 bases at J, leaving 4 bases unmatched.

The genes are TRBV29-1 and TRBJ1-2, with no clear D. The V gene's germline CDR1 is SQVTM and CDR2 ANQGSEA. Trimming pared 3 bases from V and 4 bases from J, leaving 15 bases between. CDR3 length: 14 residues. CDR3 residues: CSVDSSLARYGYTF. The CDR3 DNA reads TGCAGCGTTGATTCCTCCCTGGCGCGCTATGGCTACACCTTC.

The chain carries TRBV7-8 and TRBJ2-5, with D perhaps TRBD2 (6 bases). This CDR3 has 15 amino acids. Germline V gives CDR1 SGHVS, CDR2 FQNEAQ. V was clipped by 5 bases and J by 4 bases, with 17 bases between them. CDR3 amino acids: CASSVNGGRGETQYF. The CDR3 region has the DNA TGTGCCAGCAGCGTAAACGGGGGTCGTGGAGAGACCCAGTACTTC.

V usage is TRBV27 and J usage is TRBJ1-2; perhaps TRBD1 as D (5 bases). CDR1 MNHEY and CDR2 SMNVEV come from the germline V gene (reference sequence). V was pared by 5 bases and J by 4 bases, with 14 bases between. The length of the CDR3 is 14 residues. DNA for the CDR3: TGTGCCAGCAGTCCCTCGAGGGACCTCTATGGCTACACCTTC. It translates to CASSPSRDLYGYTF.

The V and J genes are TRBV7-2 and TRBJ1-2; maybe TRBD1 (6 bases). The CDR3 spans 15 residues. Trimming took off 4 bases at V and 4 bases at J, with 16 bases between the two ends. Germline V lookup: CDR1 SGHTA, CDR2 FQGNSA. CDR3 nucleotide sequence: TGTGCCAGCAGCTGGACAGTGGCCTTAAGCTATGGCTACACCTTC. This codes for CASSWTVALSYGYTF.

This clone occurred once. CDR3 region: CASSDLGGAPGNTIYF. In nucleotides, the CDR3 is TGTGCCAGCAGTGATCTAGGGGGCGCCCCTGGAAACACCATATATTTT. V is TRBV6-1 and J is TRBJ1-3, with 7 positions matching TRBD1. Germline assignment: CDR1 MNHNS and CDR2 SASEGT. The CDR3 loop spans 16 amino acids. Trimming removed 3 bases from V and 2 bases from J; junction bases left unmatched: 7.

This chain connects TRBV29-1 to TRBJ2-7, with 8 positions matching TRBD1. Trimming removed 7 bases from V and 3 bases from J; junction bases left unmatched: 17. Per the germline V gene, CDR1 is SQVTM and CDR2 is ANQGSEA. The CDR3 sequence is 16 residues long. CDR3 in amino acids: CSAQKSRTGTIYEQYF. The DNA for the CDR3 is TGCAGCGCTCAAAAAAGCAGGACAGGGACGATCTACGAGCAGTACTTC.

This clone has only a few counts. The chain carries TRBV10-3 and TRBJ2-3; D uncertain. With 5 bases removed from V and 2 bases from J, the gap between germline ends came to 11 bases. CDR3 size: 14 residues. The V gene's germline CDR1 is ENHRY and CDR2 SYGVKD. CDR3 sequence reads: CAISKDPATDTQYF. The CDR3 nucleotides are TGTGCCATCAGTAAAGACCCAGCCACAGATACGCAGTATTTT.

The chain combines TRBV13 with TRBJ2-3; TRBD2 aligns across 10 bases. This CDR3 is 17 amino acids long. Germline V gene data show CDR1 as PRHDT and CDR2 as FYEKMQ (reference sequence). Trimming removed 3 bases from V and 0 bases from J; junction bases left unmatched: 6. CDR3 in DNA: TGTGCCAGCAGCTTTAAGGCTAGCGGGGGAAGCACAGATACGCAGTATTTT. This encodes CASSFKASGGSTDTQYF.

The chain links TRBV6-5 to TRBJ1-2; D is possibly TRBD1 (6 bases). The CDR3 runs 13 residues. Germline V lookup: CDR1 MNHEY, CDR2 SVGAGI. With 8 bases removed from V and 4 bases from J, the gap between germline ends came to 14 bases. CDR3 sequence (DNA): TGTGCCAGCTCCAGCGGGACACGCTATGGCTACACCTTC. Residues: CASSSGTRYGYTF.

The chain is built from TRBV13 and TRBJ1-6; D possibly corresponds to TRBD1 (6 bases). The V end lost 6 bases, the J end lost 8 bases, and 11 bases lay between the germline ends. Looked up from germline, CDR1 is PRHDT and CDR2 is FYEKMQ (reference sequence). The CDR3 is made up of 13 amino acids. The CDR3 region is CASREQGYSPLHF. CDR3 sequence (DNA): TGTGCCAGCAGAGAGCAGGGGTATTCACCCCTCCACTTT.